This T cell receptor (beta chain) was sequenced for a study of blood T cell repertoires in COVID-19. At the level of the study: Collection of acute and convalescent COVID-19 samples took place in the United States, Italy and Spain. PBMCs, B-cell-depleted T cells, or T cells were the source of the cDNA or gDNA that made up the material.

With 2 bases clipped from V and 8 bases from J, the junction kept 22 bases outside the gene matches. In germline, CDR1 is GTSNPN, CDR2 SVGIG (reference sequence). The CDR3 length is 18 residues. In the original analysis: Scientists estimated how many nucleated cells there were by amplifying reference gene primers. Sequencing used immunoSEQ multiplex PCR; TCRdb keeps in-frame clones, though not all of them. The D gene and trimming were derived from the DNA, and the V and J assignments and clone size from that table. The table records about 280,000 clones, roughly 85% of them present only once. The sequence derives from a man aged 50 to 60 with active or convalescent COVID-19. The V call is TRBV30, the J call TRBJ1-2; 8 positions agree with TRBD1. Material: peripheral blood. The CDR3 reads CAWSKRGDYGQGREGYTF. The CDR3, as DNA: TGTGCCTGGAGTAAAAGAGGAGATTACGGACAGGGTAGGGAGGGCTACACCTTC. The entire variable domain, with the rest obtained from reference TRBV30 and TRBJ1-2, is as follows: SQTIHQWPATLVQPVGSPLSLECTVEGTSNPNLYWYRQAAGRGLQLLFYSVGIGQISSEVPQNLSASRPQDRQFILSSKKLLLSDSGFYLCAWSKRGDYGQGREGYTFGSGTRLTVV.